This T cell receptor (beta chain) was recovered during a study of blood T cell repertoires in COVID-19 (TCRdb year 2020). Turning to the overall study: Samples from collaborators originated in the United States, Italy and Spain and spanned both the acute and convalescent phases of COVID-19. Nearly every sample came with metadata listing a de-identified subject ID, COVID-19 status, age in years and sex. Where available, HLA class I and class II types were taken from metadata supplied by the sample provider and were not determined by assay-based typing. Samples were obtained from the ongoing ImmuneRACE study (first 160 participants) and from approximately 1,200 subjects provided by 6 global collaborators. The dataset comprised deeply sampled blood TCRbeta repertoires from subjects exposed to, actively infected with, or recovered from COVID-19. A freely available public database, intended as a resource for researchers studying the immune response to SARS-CoV-2, is where the repertoires were released. The prospective study material was composed of cDNA or gDNA derived from T cells, B-cell-depleted T cells, or PBMCs.

For CDR1 and CDR2, the germline V gene lists SGDLS and YYNGEE. Deletion took 0 bases off V and 3 bases off J, with a span of 9 bases between the germline ends. The CDR3 runs 14 amino acids, cysteine and phenylalanine included. This entry keeps only the CDR3 DNA: 42 bases, framed from base 1. Collaborating institutions collected whole blood in K2EDTA tubes following their own protocols. For TCRbeta analysis, collaborators shipped samples as frozen whole blood, isolated PBMCs, or DNA extracted from either of those sample types. TCRbeta CDR3 regions were amplified from genomic DNA by means of the immunoSEQ Assay, a bias-controlled multiplex PCR. As for how the authors treated the data: Nucleated cell counts per sample were estimated from amplification of reference gene primers within the assay. To quantify the absolute abundance of each unique TCRbeta CDR3 rearrangement, sequence reads were collapsed and filtered. For each sample, productive Simpson clonality was calculated as the square root of Simpson's diversity index over productive rearrangements. TCRdb provides this immuneACCESS table in a form limited to in-frame rearrangements. Some clones are lacking; in checked studies, under half of them reflect an unresolved V gene, and why the rest are absent is not known. V and J calls and clone size are given by that table; D and trimming were obtained from the DNA. Within this sample are roughly 92,000 clones, with approximately 89% of them counted one time only. 7% to 8% of the sample belongs to the ten largest clones.

General study outcomes and caveats: The quantity of clinical and demographic metadata differed by source and by participant and was supplied without curation.

About this clone: Its binding antigen is unknown. No clone much larger than this one lies a single base away; base qualities are absent.

The receptor chain draws on TRBV9 and TRBJ1-2; the D gene is perhaps TRBD1, from 6 matching bases. The sequenced material came from peripheral blood. The clonotype was recovered from a human donor with acute or convalescent COVID-19. The donor label of this sample is uncertain. Here is the DNA: TGTGCCAGCAGCGTAGATAACAGGGACTATGGCTACACCTTC. This yields the protein CASSVDNRDYGYTF.